A single sample is the source of the 28 T cell receptor beta chains below, sequenced in a study of blood T cell repertoires in COVID-19. The data were produced by immunoSEQ multiplex PCR, yet TCRdb's version contains in-frame clones alone and is incomplete. Seen here are about 200,000 clones, approximately 87% observed once, and the top ten hold around 0.76%. The sample was peripheral blood. The receptor source for this set is a woman in her 70s with acute or convalescent COVID-19.

The J gene is TRBJ2-2, the V gene TRBV3-1 (or the pseudogene TRBV3-2); TRBD1 is a possible D gene (6 bases). Germline values: CDR1 LGHDT, CDR2 YNNKEL (reference sequence). The CDR3 length is 17 residues. Trimming removed 4 bases at V and 3 bases at J, with 18 bases between. CDR3 loop: CASSPLIGGRDTGELFF. CDR3 nucleotides: TGTGCCAGCAGCCCATTAATTGGGGGCCGAGACACCGGGGAGCTGTTTTTT.

The chain links TRBV5-5 to TRBJ1-1; D not resolved. V lost 4 bases to trimming and J lost 0 bases, with 16 bases between them. The germline gives CDR1 SGHKS, CDR2 YYEKEE (reference sequence). CDR3 length: 16 residues. DNA of the CDR3: TGTGCCAGCAGCATCAGGACTGTGAGCGTGAACACTGAAGCTTTCTTT. This gives the protein CASSIRTVSVNTEAFF.

This clone was recorded once. This chain links TRBV6-5 with TRBJ1-6; 8 bases are a match to TRBD1. The ends lost 7 bases at V and 8 bases at J; junction bases unmatched: 4. Germline V lookup: CDR1 MNHEY, CDR2 SVGAGI. The CDR3 is made up of 13 amino acids. CDR3: CASKWTGYSPLHF. The CDR3 DNA follows: TGTGCCAGCAAATGGACAGGGTATTCACCCCTCCACTTT.

The CDR3 loop is CASRVSSGANVLTF. The CDR3 DNA follows: TGCGCCAGCAGAGTGAGCTCTGGGGCCAACGTCCTGACTTTC. The chain recombines TRBV5-1 with TRBJ2-6, with no clear D. The V gene's germline CDR1 is SGHRS and CDR2 YFSETQ. This CDR3 spans 14 amino acids. Trimming stripped 5 bases from V and 0 bases from J, with 6 bases between.

The chain is built from TRBV6-5 and TRBJ1-2; maybe TRBD1 (6 bases). Per the germline V gene, CDR1 is MNHEY and CDR2 is SVGAGI. The ends were cut back, 6 bases at V and 5 bases at J, with 16 bases in the middle. CDR3 length: 14 residues. This chain's CDR3 is CASSPVGARYGYTF. The CDR3 DNA is TGTGCCAGCAGCCCCGTGGGGGCGCGGTATGGCTACACCTTC.

This clone was observed once. J is TRBJ1-1 and V is TRBV28, with D hard to call. The V end was cut by 6 bases, the J end by 0 bases, with 8 bases between. CDR1 MDHEN and CDR2 SYDVKM come from the germline V gene. The CDR3 has 13 residues. CDR3 nucleotide sequence: TGTGCCAGCAGAGATACATTGAACACTGAAGCTTTCTTT. It codes for CASRDTLNTEAFF. Full variable domain (outside the CDR3, taken from reference TRBV28 and TRBJ1-1): DVKVTQSSRYLVKRTGEKVFLECVQDMDHENMFWYRQDPGLGLRLIYFSYDVKMKEKGDIPEGYSVSREKKERFSLILESASTNQTSMYLCASRDTLNTEAFFGQGTRLTVV.

The chain is built from TRBV15 and TRBJ2-1; 8 bases are shared with TRBD2. This CDR3 has 15 amino acids. The V and J ends lost 3 bases and 4 bases, in that order; junction bases with no gene match: 5. Germline CDR1 is LNHNV and CDR2 is YYDKDF (reference sequence). The CDR3 here is CATSSRREGYNEQFF. In DNA form, the CDR3 reads TGTGCCACCAGCAGTCGACGGGAGGGGTACAATGAGCAGTTCTTC.

This clone was observed a single time. The chain uses TRBV11-3 and TRBJ2-3, with D perhaps matching TRBD2 (5 bases). The CDR3 extends over 13 amino acids. Germline V CDR1 and CDR2: SGHNT, YENEEA. V was pared by 2 bases and J by 8 bases, with 11 bases between. Written as DNA, the CDR3 is TGTGCCAGCAGCTTAACCTCGGCGGGTACGCAGTATTTT. Translation: CASSLTSAGTQYF.

V is TRBV18 and J is TRBJ2-3; TRBD2 matches at 9 bases. The CDR3 spans 18 residues. V trimming: 4 bases; J trimming: 0 bases; junction bases outside the gene matches: 11. From germline, CDR1 is KGHSH and CDR2 LQKENI. This CDR3 is CASSLWGPLAGSTDTQYF. The CDR3 coding sequence is TGTGCCAGCTCACTATGGGGCCCTCTAGCGGGAAGCACAGATACGCAGTATTTT.

The J gene is TRBJ2-1, the V gene TRBV11-2, with TRBD2 as a possible D gene (6 bases). The V gene's germline CDR1 is SGHAT and CDR2 FQNNGV. Trimming took 7 bases from V and 7 from J, leaving 14 bases between them. The CDR3 has 13 amino acids. The CDR3 DNA follows: TGTGCCAGCAATGGGCGGGGACGGAATGAGCAGTTCTTC. Translation gives CASNGRGRNEQFF.

V and J are TRBV5-4 and TRBJ2-5; tentatively, D is TRBD1 (5 bases). CDR3 length: 13 amino acids. The V gene lost 5 bases and the J gene lost 2 bases, with 10 bases spanning the gap. CDR1 is SGHNT and CDR2 is YYREEE in the germline V gene (reference sequence). Here the CDR3 DNA reads TGTGCCAGCAGTTCAAAGGGGCAAGAGACCCAGTACTTC. Protein sequence: CASSSKGQETQYF.

This clone has only one observation. The V call is TRBV7-3, the J call TRBJ2-3; 9 positions match TRBD2. Trimming took 5 bases from V and 5 from J; bases not matched to a gene: 8. The germline V gene has CDR1 SGHTA and CDR2 FQGTGA. This CDR3 spans 15 amino acids. The CDR3 here is CASSMSGREGDTQYF. The CDR3 bases are TGTGCCAGCAGCATGTCAGGGCGGGAGGGAGATACGCAGTATTTT.

Concerning this clone: One end of the junction does not line up with germline, which may come from a read error. J is TRBJ2-3 and V is TRBV27; tentative D call: TRBD2 (5 bases). CDR1 MNHEY and CDR2 SMNVEV come from the germline V gene (reference sequence). The CDR3 extends over 12 amino acids. CDR3 loop: CASSPSAGLRLF. The CDR3 DNA follows: TGTGCCAGCAGTCCCAGTGCGGGCCTCCGGCTCTTT.

This chain connects TRBV2 to TRBJ1-4, with D unclear. The CDR3 contains 14 residues. Per the germline V gene, CDR1 is SNHLY and CDR2 is FYNNEI. V was trimmed by 7 bases and J by 0 bases, leaving 9 bases between them. The CDR3 is CASKTVATNEKLFF. CDR3 in DNA: TGTGCCAGCAAAACAGTTGCAACTAATGAAAAACTGTTTTTT.

The chain joins TRBV10-1 to TRBJ2-3, with a tentative D call TRBD2 (5 bases). Germline CDR1 and CDR2: WNHNN and SYGVQD (reference sequence). Trimming stripped 2 bases from V and 1 base from J, with 7 bases between. CDR3 length: 14 amino acids. The CDR3 nucleotides are TGCGCCAGCAGTGAGACAGCGGGCACAGATACGCAGTATTTT. It specifies CASSETAGTDTQYF.

The count of this clone is one. V is TRBV7-2 and J is TRBJ1-1; 8 bases match TRBD1. Germline loops: CDR1 SGHTA, CDR2 FQGNSA. The CDR3 runs 14 residues. V dropped 4 bases and J dropped 4; count of bases not matched to a gene: 5. CDR3 region: CASSSTGGTTEAFF. The CDR3 DNA reads TGTGCCAGCAGCTCAACAGGGGGTACCACTGAAGCTTTCTTT.

The rearrangement links TRBV11-2 to TRBJ2-1; 12 bases are shared with TRBD1. V lost 4 bases, J lost 4 bases, and 5 bases stayed unmatched. In germline, CDR1 is SGHAT, CDR2 FQNNGV. This CDR3 contains 16 residues. Written as DNA, the CDR3 is TGTGCCAGCAGCTCTCGGGACAGGGGGCGTTACAATGAGCAGTTCTTC. Protein product: CASSSRDRGRYNEQFF.

The V call is TRBV27, the J call TRBJ2-1, with 7 bases that match TRBD2. This CDR3 is 16 amino acids long. After removal of 2 bases from V and 5 bases from J, the junction contained 9 bases not matched to a gene. CDR1 MNHEY and CDR2 SMNVEV come from the germline V gene (reference sequence). CDR3 amino acids: CASSLVGGSRDNEQFF. The DNA for the CDR3 is TGTGCCAGCAGTTTAGTGGGCGGGAGTAGAGACAATGAGCAGTTCTTC.

The rearrangement uses TRBV12-5 and TRBJ2-7; TRBD1 matches 10 bases. The trim removed 2 bases at V and 6 bases at J, leaving 4 bases unmatched. Germline V gene lookup returns CDR1 LGHNT and CDR2 FRNRAP. This CDR3 has 14 residues. The CDR3 sequence: CASGLSGQGGEQYF. As DNA, the CDR3 is TGTGCTAGTGGTTTGTCAGGACAGGGGGGCGAGCAGTACTTC.

This chain links TRBV10-3 with TRBJ1-5; D may be TRBD1 (6 bases). Germline V gene sequence: CDR1 ENHRY, CDR2 SYGVKD. This CDR3 spans 15 amino acids. Trimming stripped 3 bases from V and 7 bases from J, with 16 bases between. CDR3 bases: TGTGCCATCAGTGACGGGTCAGGGGTAGGCCAGCCCCAGCATTTT. Residues: CAISDGSGVGQPQHF.

This clone was counted a few times. Distinct nucleotide sequences in the sample also encode this CDR3. V usage is TRBV7-2 and J usage is TRBJ2-7; 13 nucleotides agree with TRBD2. Germline values: CDR1 SGHTA, CDR2 FQGNSA. V lost 3 bases, J lost 4 bases, and 0 bases stayed unmatched. This CDR3 spans 14 amino acids. CDR3 residues: CASSLGLAGYEQYF. The CDR3 DNA reads as TGTGCCAGCAGCTTGGGACTAGCGGGATACGAGCAGTACTTC.

This clone has a single count. This chain links TRBV24-1 with TRBJ1-1; D is perhaps TRBD1 (5 bases). This CDR3 has 14 amino acids. The germline V gene has CDR1 KGHDR and CDR2 SFDVKD. Trimming stripped 7 bases from V and 5 bases from J, with 16 bases between. CDR3 protein: CATRVPREGTEAFF. CDR3 coding DNA: TGTGCCACCAGAGTCCCAAGGGAGGGGACTGAAGCTTTCTTT.

This clone was counted only a few times. The chain employs TRBV27 and TRBJ2-7; 7 bases are shared with TRBD1. The germline gives CDR1 MNHEY, CDR2 SMNVEV (reference sequence). The V gene end was trimmed by 2 bases and the J gene end by 2 bases; junction bases not matched to a gene: 3. The CDR3 covers 14 residues. The CDR3 region has the DNA TGTGCCAGCAGTTTAAAAGACAGGGCCTACGAGCAGTACTTC. It specifies CASSLKDRAYEQYF.

The chain couples TRBV28 to TRBJ1-5; 9 bases agree with TRBD1. With 6 bases clipped from V and 4 bases from J, the junction kept 7 bases outside the gene matches. Germline CDR1 reads MDHEN; CDR2 reads SYDVKM. This CDR3 is 15 amino acids long. The CDR3, as DNA: TGTGCCAGCAGCTCAACACAGGGGGCTAATCAGCCCCAGCATTTT. It codes for CASSSTQGANQPQHF.

This clone was seen many times. The chain couples TRBV12-5 to TRBJ2-7; D possibly corresponds to TRBD1 (5 bases). This CDR3 comprises 12 residues. Germline assignment: CDR1 LGHNT and CDR2 FRNRAP. V dropped 5 bases and J dropped 4 bases, with 9 bases sitting between them. The CDR3 is CASGTRVYEQYF. CDR3 DNA sequence: TGTGCTAGTGGTACCAGGGTTTACGAGCAGTACTTC.

V is TRBV19 and J is TRBJ2-2; D is ambiguous. Germline V gives CDR1 LNHDA, CDR2 SQIVND (reference sequence). The germline V and J ends were trimmed by 7 bases and 0 bases, with 6 bases remaining between them. The CDR3 runs to 13 residues. The CDR3 region is CASKYTNTGELFF. For the CDR3, the DNA is TGTGCCAGTAAATATACGAACACCGGGGAGCTGTTTTTT.

The rearrangement links TRBV5-1 to TRBJ1-1, with unresolved D. V lost 0 bases and J 0 bases, leaving 9 bases between the germline ends. Germline values: CDR1 SGHRS, CDR2 YFSETQ. The CDR3 has 15 residues. The CDR3 loop is CASSLEQSMNTEAFF. The CDR3 DNA reads TGCGCCAGCAGCTTGGAACAGTCTATGAACACTGAAGCTTTCTTT.

The gene calls are TRBV18 and TRBJ1-2, with D perhaps matching TRBD1 (5 bases). CDR1 and CDR2 (germline): KGHSH, LQKENI. The V end was cut by 3 bases, the J end by 1 base, with 15 bases between. The CDR3 loop spans 16 amino acids. CDR3 sequence (DNA): TGTGCCAGCTCACCTATTGCCGGACAAAATAACTATGGCTACACCTTC. It encodes CASSPIAGQNNYGYTF.